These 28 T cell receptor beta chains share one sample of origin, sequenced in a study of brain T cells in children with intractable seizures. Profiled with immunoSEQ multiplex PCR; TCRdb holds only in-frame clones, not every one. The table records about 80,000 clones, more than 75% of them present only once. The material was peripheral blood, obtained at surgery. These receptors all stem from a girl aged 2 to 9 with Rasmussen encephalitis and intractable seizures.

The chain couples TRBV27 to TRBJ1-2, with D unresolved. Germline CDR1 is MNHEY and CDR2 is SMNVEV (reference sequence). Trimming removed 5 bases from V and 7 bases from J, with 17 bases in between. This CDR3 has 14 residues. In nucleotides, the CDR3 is TGTGCCAGCAGTCCCCGTAGGTCTACCGGTGGCTACACCTTC. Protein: CASSPRRSTGGYTF.

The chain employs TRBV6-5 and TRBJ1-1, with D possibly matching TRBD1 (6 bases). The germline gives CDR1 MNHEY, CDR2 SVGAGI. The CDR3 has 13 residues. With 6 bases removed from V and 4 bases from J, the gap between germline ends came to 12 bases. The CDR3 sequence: CASRRDRTTEAFF. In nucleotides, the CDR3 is TGTGCCAGCAGACGCGACAGGACCACTGAAGCTTTCTTT.

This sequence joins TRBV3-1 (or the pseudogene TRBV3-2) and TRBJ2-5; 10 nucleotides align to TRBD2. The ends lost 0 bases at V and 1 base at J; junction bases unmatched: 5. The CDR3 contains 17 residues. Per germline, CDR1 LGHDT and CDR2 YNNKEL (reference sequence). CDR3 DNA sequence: TGTGCCAGCAGCCAAGATTGGTTAGCGGGGGGCCAAGAGACCCAGTACTTC. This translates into CASSQDWLAGGQETQYF.

CDR3 sequence: CASSPDTKAFF. CDR3 nucleotide sequence: TGTGCCAGCAGTCCTGACACCAAAGCTTTCTTT. This rearrangement joins TRBV12-3 or TRBV12-4 to TRBJ1-1; D remains unclear. This CDR3 contains 11 residues. The V end was cut by 5 bases, the J end by 9 bases, with 10 bases between.

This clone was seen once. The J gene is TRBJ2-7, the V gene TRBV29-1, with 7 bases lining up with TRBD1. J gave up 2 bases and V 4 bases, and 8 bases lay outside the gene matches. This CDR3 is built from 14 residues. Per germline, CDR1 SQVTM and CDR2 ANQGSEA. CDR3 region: CSVVVLGGAYEQYF. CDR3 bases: TGCAGCGTTGTGGTTTTAGGGGGCGCCTACGAGCAGTACTTC.

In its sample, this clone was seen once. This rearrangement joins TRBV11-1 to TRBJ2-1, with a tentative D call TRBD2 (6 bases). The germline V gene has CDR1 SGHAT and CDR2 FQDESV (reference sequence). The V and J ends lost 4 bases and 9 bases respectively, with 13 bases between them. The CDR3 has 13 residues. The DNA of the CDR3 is TGTGCCAGCAGCTCCGCTAGCGACGGTGAGCAGTTCTTC. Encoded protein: CASSSASDGEQFF.

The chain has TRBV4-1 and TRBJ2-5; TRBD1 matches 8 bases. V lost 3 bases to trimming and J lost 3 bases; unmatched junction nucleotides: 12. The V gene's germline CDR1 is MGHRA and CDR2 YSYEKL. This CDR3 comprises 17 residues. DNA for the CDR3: TGCGCCAGCAGCCATGAAGTAGCACAGGGGGGAGAAGAGACCCAGTACTTC. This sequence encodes CASSHEVAQGGEETQYF.

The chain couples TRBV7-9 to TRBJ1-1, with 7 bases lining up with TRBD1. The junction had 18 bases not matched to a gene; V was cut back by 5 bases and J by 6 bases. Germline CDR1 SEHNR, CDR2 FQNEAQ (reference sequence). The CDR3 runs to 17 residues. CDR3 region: CASSPFKVTGLVAEAFF. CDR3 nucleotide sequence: TGTGCCAGCAGCCCATTCAAAGTGACAGGGCTTGTGGCTGAAGCTTTCTTT.

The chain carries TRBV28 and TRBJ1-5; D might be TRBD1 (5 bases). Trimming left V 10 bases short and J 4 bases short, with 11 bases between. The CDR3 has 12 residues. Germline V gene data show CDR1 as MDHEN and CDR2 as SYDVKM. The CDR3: CAIQGSNQPQHF. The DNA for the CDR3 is TGTGCCATCCAGGGTTCAAATCAGCCCCAGCATTTT.

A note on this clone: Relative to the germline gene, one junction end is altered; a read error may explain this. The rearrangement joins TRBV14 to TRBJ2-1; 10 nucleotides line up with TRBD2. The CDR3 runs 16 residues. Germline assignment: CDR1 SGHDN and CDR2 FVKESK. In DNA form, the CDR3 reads TGTGCCGGCAGACCTGAAAGCGGGAGGGCCTTAAATGAGCAGTTCTTC. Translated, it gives CAGRPESGRALNEQFF.

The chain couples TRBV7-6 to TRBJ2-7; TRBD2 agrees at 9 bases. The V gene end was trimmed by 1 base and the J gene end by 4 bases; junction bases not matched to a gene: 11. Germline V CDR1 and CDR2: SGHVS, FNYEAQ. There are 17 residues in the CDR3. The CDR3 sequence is CASSLVWNSGSSYEQYF. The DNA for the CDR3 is TGTGCCAGCAGCTTAGTTTGGAATAGCGGGAGTTCATACGAGCAGTACTTC. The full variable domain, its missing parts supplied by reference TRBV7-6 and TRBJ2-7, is GAGVSQSPRYKVTKRGQDVALRCDPISGHVSLYWYRQALGQGPEFLTYFNYEAQQDKSGLPNDRFSAERPEGSISTLTIQRTEQRDSAMYRCASSLVWNSGSSYEQYFGPGTRLTVT.

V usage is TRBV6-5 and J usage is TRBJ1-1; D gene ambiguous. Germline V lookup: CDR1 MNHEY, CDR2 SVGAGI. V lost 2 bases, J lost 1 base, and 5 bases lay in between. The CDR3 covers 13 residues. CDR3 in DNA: TGTGCCAGCAGTTACACAGAGAACACTGAAGCTTTCTTT. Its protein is CASSYTENTEAFF.

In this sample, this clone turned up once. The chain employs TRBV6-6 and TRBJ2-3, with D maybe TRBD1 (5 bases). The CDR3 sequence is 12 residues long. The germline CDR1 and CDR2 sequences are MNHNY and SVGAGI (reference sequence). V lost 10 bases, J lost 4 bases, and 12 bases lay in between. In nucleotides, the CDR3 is TGTGCCACCCTGACACAGGCAGATACGCAGTATTTT. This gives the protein CATLTQADTQYF.

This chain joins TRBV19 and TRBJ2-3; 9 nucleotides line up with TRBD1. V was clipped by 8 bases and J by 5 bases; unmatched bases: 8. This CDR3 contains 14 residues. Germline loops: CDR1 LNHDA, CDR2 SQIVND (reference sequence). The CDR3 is CASSGTGTLDTQYF. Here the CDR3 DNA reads TGTGCCAGTTCCGGGACAGGGACTCTAGATACGCAGTATTTT.

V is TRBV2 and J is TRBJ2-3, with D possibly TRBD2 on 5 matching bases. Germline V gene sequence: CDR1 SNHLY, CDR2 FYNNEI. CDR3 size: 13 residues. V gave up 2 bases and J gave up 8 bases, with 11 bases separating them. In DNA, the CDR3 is TGTGCCAGCAGTGAACCTGATGAGGGTACGCAGTATTTT. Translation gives CASSEPDEGTQYF.

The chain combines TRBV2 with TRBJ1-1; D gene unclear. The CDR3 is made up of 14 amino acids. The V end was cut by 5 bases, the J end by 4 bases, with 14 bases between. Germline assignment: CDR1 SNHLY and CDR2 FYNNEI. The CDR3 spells CASSPLVWSTEAFF. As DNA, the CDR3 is TGTGCCAGCAGTCCCCTCGTTTGGAGCACTGAAGCTTTCTTT.

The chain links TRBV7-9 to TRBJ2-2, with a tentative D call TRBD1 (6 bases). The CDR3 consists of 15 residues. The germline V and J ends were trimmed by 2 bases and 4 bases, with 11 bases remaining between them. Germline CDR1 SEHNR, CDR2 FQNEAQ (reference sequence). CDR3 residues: CASSLSRGGTGELFF. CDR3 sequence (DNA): TGTGCCAGCAGCTTAAGCCGAGGGGGCACCGGGGAGCTGTTTTTT.

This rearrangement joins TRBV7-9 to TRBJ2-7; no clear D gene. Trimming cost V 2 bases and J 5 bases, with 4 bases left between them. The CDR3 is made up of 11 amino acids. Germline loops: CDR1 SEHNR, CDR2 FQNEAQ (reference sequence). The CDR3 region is CASSLLHEQYF. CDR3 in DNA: TGTGCCAGCAGCTTACTGCACGAGCAGTACTTC.

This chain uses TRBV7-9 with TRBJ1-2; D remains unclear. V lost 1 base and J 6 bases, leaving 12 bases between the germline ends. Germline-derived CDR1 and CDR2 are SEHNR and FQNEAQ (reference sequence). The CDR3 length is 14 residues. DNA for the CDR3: TGTGCCAGCAGCTTAGTTCAGCCCATGCATGGCTACACCTTC. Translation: CASSLVQPMHGYTF.

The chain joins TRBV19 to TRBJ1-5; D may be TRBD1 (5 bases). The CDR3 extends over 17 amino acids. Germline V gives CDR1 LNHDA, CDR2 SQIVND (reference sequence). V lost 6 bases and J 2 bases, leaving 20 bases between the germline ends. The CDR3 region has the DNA TGTGCCAGTAGGATATCCCCATCTTTGACAGGCAATCAGCCCCAGCATTTT. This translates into CASRISPSLTGNQPQHF.

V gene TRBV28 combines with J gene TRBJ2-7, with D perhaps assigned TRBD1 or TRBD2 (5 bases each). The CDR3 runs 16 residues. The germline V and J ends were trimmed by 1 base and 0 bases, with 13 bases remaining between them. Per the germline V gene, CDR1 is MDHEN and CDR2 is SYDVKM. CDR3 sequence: CASSLSGTQSSYEQYF. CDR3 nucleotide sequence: TGTGCCAGCAGTTTATCCGGGACCCAATCCTCCTACGAGCAGTACTTC.

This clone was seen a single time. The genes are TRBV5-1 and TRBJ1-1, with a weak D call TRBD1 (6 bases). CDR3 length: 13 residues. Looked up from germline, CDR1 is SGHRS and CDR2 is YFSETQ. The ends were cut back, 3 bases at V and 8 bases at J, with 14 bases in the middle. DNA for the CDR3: TGCGCCAGCAGCTCGACAGACAGGCTGGAAGCTTTCTTT. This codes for CASSSTDRLEAFF.

CDR3 nucleotides: TGTGCCAGCAGTTTAGACGCGACAGGGGGCATCTACTATGGCTACACCTTC. Its translation: CASSLDATGGIYYGYTF. The chain is built from TRBV28 and TRBJ1-2, with 10 bases aligning to TRBD1. Losses at the gene ends were 2 bases for V and 3 bases for J; bases not matched to a gene: 9. The germline gives CDR1 MDHEN, CDR2 SYDVKM. There are 17 residues in the CDR3.

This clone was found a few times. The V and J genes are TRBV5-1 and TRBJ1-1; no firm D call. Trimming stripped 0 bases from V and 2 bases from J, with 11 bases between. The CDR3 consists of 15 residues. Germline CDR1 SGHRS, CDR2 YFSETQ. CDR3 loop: CASSLERIPNTEAFF. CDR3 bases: TGCGCCAGCAGCTTGGAAAGGATACCTAACACTGAAGCTTTCTTT. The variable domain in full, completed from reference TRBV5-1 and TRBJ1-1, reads KAGVTQTPRYLIKTRGQQVTLSCSPISGHRSVSWYQQTPGQGLQFLFEYFSETQRNKGNFPGRFSGRQFSNSRSEMNVSTLELGDSALYLCASSLERIPNTEAFFGQGTRLTVV.

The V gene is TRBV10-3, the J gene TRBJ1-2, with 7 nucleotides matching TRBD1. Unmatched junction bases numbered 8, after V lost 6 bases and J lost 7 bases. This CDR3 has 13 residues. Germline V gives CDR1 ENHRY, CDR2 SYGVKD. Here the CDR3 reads CAIRRTGLSGYTF. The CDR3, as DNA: TGTGCCATCAGAAGGACAGGCCTCAGTGGCTACACCTTC.

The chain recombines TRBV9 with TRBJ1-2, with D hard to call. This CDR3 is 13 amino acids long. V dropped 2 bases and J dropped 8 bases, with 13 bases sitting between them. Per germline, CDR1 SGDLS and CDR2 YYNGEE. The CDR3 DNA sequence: TGTGCCAGCAGCGTCATGTCAGGCGGCGGCTACACCTTC. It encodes CASSVMSGGGYTF.

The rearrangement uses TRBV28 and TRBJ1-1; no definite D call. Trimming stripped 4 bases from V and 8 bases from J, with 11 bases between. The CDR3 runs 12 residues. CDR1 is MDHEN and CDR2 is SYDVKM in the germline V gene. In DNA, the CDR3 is TGTGCCAGCAGTTCGACGGGGAGGGAAGCTTTCTTT. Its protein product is CASSSTGREAFF.

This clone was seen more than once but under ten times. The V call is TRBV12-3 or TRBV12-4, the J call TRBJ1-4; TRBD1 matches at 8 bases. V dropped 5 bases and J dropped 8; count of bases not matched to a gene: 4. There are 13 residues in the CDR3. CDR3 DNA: TGTGCCAGCAGTCCCGGACAGGGAGAAAAACTGTTTTTT. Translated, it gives CASSPGQGEKLFF.